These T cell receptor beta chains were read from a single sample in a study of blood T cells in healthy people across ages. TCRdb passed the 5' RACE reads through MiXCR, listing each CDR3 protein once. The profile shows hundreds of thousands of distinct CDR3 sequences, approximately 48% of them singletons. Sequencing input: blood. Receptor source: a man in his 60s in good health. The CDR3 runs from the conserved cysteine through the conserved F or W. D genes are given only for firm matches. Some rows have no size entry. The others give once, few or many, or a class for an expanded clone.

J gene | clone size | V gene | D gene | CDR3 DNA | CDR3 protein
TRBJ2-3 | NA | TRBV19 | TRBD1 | TGTGCCAGTAGTATAACTACAGGGGGATTACTGAATACGCAGTATTTT | CASSITTGGLLNTQYF
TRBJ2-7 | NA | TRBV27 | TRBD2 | TGTGCCAGCTCTCCACTAGCGGGGGACCCAAAAAGATCCTACGAGCAGTACTTC | CASSPLAGDPKRSYEQYF
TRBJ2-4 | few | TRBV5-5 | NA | TGTGCCAGCAGCTTGAGGGGGAGAGACATTCAGTACTTC | CASSLRGRDIQYF
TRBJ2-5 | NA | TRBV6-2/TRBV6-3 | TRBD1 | TGTGCCAGCAGTAGAAACAGGGGGCGAGAGACCCAGTACTTC | CASSRNRGRETQYF
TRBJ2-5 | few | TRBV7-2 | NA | TGTGCCAGCAGCTTAGTAACAGGCAGCCAAGAGACCCAGTACTTC | CASSLVTGSQETQYF
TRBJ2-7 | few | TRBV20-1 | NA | TGCAGTGCTAGAAAGACAGAGGGGGAGCAGTACTTC | CSARKTEGEQYF
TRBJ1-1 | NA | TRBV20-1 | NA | TGCAGTGCTAGAGACGGCTTTGGCACTGAAGCTTTCTTT | CSARDGFGTEAFF
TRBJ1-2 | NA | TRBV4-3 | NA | TGCGCCAGCAGCCAAGACAGGGGAGCCCTCTTTGATGGCTACACCTTC | CASSQDRGALFDGYTF
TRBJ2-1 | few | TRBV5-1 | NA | TGCGCCAGCAGCGACGTATACAATGAGCAGTTCTTC | CASSDVYNEQFF
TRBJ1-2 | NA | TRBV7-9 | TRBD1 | TGTGCCAGCAGCTTAGCGATCGGACAGGGGAACTATGGCTACACCTTC | CASSLAIGQGNYGYTF
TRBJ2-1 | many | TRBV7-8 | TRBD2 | TGTGCCAGCAGCTTAGGGCGGACTAGCGGGGGGATCTGGAATGAGCAGTTCTTC | CASSLGRTSGGIWNEQFF
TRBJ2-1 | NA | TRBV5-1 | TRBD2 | TGCACCAGCAGCCTAGGACTAGCGGACAACAATGAGCAGTTCTTC | CTSSLGLADNNEQFF
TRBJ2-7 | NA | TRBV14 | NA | TGTGCCAGCAGCCAAGATCGAAGGGTTTACTACGAGCAGTACTTC | CASSQDRRVYYEQYF
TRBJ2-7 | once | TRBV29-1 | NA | TGCAGCGCTTCGACAGTCTCCTACGAGCAGTACTTC | CSASTVSYEQYF
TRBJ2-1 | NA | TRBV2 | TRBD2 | TGTGCCAGCACGACGACTAGCGGCTCCTACAATGAGCAGTTCTTC | CASTTTSGSYNEQFF
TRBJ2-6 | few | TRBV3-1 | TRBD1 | TGTGCCAGCAGCCAAGGGGACAGGGAAGTTTCTGGGGCCAACGTCCTGACTTTC | CASSQGDREVSGANVLTF
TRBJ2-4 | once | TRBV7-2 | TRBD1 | TGTGCCAGCAGCCAGGGACAGAAAAACATTCAGTACTTC | CASSQGQKNIQYF
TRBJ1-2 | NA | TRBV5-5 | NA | TGTGCCAGCAGCTTGGGTTCAGTCGGGGGGAAAGGCCACACCTTC | CASSLGSVGGKGHTF
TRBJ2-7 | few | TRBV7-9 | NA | TGTGCCAGCAGCTTACGGGCAGGCGAGCAGTACTTC | CASSLRAGEQYF
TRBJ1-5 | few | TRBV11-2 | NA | TGTGCCAGCAGCTTAATCGATGGAGTTCAGCCCCAGCATTTT | CASSLIDGVQPQHF
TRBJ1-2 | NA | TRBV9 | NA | TGTGCCAGCAGTTTAGATGAGGGCGGCTACACCTTC | CASSLDEGGYTF
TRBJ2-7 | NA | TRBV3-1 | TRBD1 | TGTGCCAGCAGCCAAGCGGGGGCCGGGACAGGGATTCGGGAGCAGTACTTC | CASSQAGAGTGIREQYF
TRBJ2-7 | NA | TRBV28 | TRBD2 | TGTGCCAGCAGTTTGGGACTACCATCCTACGAGCAGTACTTC | CASSLGLPSYEQYF
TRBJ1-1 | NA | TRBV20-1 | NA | TGCAGTGCTAGAGATTGGGGGCAGGGGAACACTGAAGCTTTCTTT | CSARDWGQGNTEAFF
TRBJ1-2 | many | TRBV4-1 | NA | TGCGCCAGCGCATCAGGAGAAGCTAACTATGGCTACACCTTC | CASASGEANYGYTF